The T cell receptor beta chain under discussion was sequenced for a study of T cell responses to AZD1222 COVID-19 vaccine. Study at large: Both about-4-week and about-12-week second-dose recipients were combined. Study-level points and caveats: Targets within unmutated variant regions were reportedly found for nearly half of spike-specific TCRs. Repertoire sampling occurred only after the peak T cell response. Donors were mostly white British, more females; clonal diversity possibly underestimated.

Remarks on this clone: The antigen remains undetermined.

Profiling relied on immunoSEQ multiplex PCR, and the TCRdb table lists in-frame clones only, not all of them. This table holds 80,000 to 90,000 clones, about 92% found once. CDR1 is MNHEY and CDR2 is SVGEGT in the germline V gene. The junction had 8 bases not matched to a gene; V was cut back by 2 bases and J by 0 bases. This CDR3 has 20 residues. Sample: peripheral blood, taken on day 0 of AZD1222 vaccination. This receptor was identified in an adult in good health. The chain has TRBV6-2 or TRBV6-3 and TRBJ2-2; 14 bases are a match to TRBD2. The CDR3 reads CASSYLGLAGANANTGELFF. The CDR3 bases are TGTGCCAGCAGTTACCTGGGACTAGCGGGGGCCAACGCGAACACCGGGGAGCTGTTTTTT.